This T cell receptor beta chain was sequenced for a study of OX40 agonist ivuxolimab in advanced cancers. Study in general: Ivuxolimab, which patients received intravenously every 2 weeks, was dosed at 0.01 to 10 mg/kg. Dose-escalation cases comprised hepatocellular carcinoma, melanoma, renal cell or head and neck cancer. General study findings and limits: Dose levels from 0.1 to 3.0 mg/kg saw CD4+ and CD8+ blood T cells expand clonally by week 6. On average, CD8+ T cells showed a greater number of expanded clones than CD4+.

Germline V gene data show CDR1 as SGHAT and CDR2 as FQDESV (reference sequence). V lost 2 bases and J lost 4, with 9 bases in between. This CDR3 spans 14 amino acids. TCRdb's table, derived via immunoSEQ multiplex PCR, lists solely in-frame clones and lacks some. The data contain approximately 62,000 clones, roughly 87% of them seen just once; the ten biggest clones take up around an eighth. Concerning this clone itself: Its antigen is unidentified.

The starting material was CD4+ or CD8+ T cells sorted from blood, obtained in a trial of the OX40 agonist ivuxolimab. The sequence came from an adult with an advanced solid tumor such as melanoma, head and neck, liver or kidney cancer. The chain employs TRBV11-1 and TRBJ1-3; D remains ambiguous. The CDR3 DNA is TGTGCCAGCAGCTTAAGCGACAAAGGAAACACCATATATTTT. Translating it yields CASSLSDKGNTIYF.